The clone carrying this T cell receptor (beta chain) was recorded many times. Its target is unknown. Ophthalmopathy cases met thresholds of Clinical Activity Score at least 3, NOSPECS grade at least 4 and duration under 3 months. Pregnant or lactating patients were excluded, as were those with uncontrolled infection or other autoimmune disease. RNA transcripts provided the source from which TCR beta CDR3 regions were amplified. HTBI primers drove first-round RT-PCR of the TCR CDR3. A single record per CDR3 protein comes from TCRdb applying MiXCR to the multiplex PCR reads. The sample shows approximately 400,000 distinct CDR3 sequences, about 14% of them seen only once. V lost 0 bases, J lost 7 bases, and 8 bases lay in between. CDR3 size: 13 residues. Germline V lookup: CDR1 SGHDT, CDR2 YYEEEE. This sample was included in a study of T cells in Graves' hyperthyroidism and ophthalmopathy. Overall study findings and caveats: Blood also held most thyroid clonotypes expanded beyond 0.001. A model built on 13 V-J features separated ophthalmopathy from stable hyperthyroidism.

The clonotype originates from a man aged 45-60 years with Graves' ophthalmopathy. The specimen was blood. The gene calls are TRBV5-6 and TRBJ2-1; no definite D call. The CDR3 protein is CASSLDWMNEQFF. The CDR3 DNA is TGTGCCAGCAGCTTGGACTGGATGAATGAGCAGTTCTTC.